This record looks at one T cell receptor beta chain sequence and its context. Primed by a sample-barcoded 5' primer and a J-beta primer mix, a second PCR proceeded for about 6 to 12 cycles. TCRdb re-called the 5' RACE reads with MiXCR, one entry per CDR3 protein. The sample gives roughly 680,000 distinct CDR3 sequences, around half of which show up once; roughly 31% is in the top ten. This sample is part of a study of blood T cells in healthy people across ages. The CDR3 covers 15 residues. Germline lookup yields CDR1 MNHEY and CDR2 SMNVEV (reference sequence). This sequence originates from a woman aged 55-70 years in good health. The genes are TRBV27 and TRBJ2-5; perhaps TRBD2 as D (7 bases). The assigned J gene may be wrong: the sequence end matches TRBJ2-7 better. The source material was blood. CDR3 sequence reads: CASSRGGFGAHEQYF. The DNA for the CDR3 is TGTGCCAGCAGTAGGGGGGGTTTTGGGGCGCACGAGCAGTACTTC.